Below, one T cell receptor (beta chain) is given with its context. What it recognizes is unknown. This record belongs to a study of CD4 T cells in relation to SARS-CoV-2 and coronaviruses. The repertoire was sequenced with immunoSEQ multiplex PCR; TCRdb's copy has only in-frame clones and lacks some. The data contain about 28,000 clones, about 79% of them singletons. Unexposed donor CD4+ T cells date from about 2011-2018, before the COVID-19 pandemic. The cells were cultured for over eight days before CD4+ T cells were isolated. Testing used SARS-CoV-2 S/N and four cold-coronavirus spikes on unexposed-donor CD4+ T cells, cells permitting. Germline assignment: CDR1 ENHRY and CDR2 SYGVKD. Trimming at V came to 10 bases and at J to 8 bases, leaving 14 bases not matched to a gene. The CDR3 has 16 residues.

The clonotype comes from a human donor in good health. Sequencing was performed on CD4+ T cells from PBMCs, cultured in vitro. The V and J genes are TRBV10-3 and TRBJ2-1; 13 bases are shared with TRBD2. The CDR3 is CATGLAGDPRGDEQFF. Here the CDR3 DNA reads TGTGCCACCGGACTAGCGGGAGACCCCCGTGGGGATGAGCAGTTCTTC.